This entry concerns a single T cell receptor beta chain. Its antigen remains unidentified. A much larger clone lies one base from this, so it may be a read error. These data belong to a study of CD8 T cells in ankylosing spondylitis. General observations from the study: Within ankylosing spondylitis blood, a TCR beta motif made up of several highly homologous variants appeared to be characteristic.

The germline CDR1 and CDR2 sequences are SGHKS and YYEKEE (reference sequence). V gave up 7 bases and J gave up 4 bases; unmatched junction bases: 5. The CDR3 spans 13 residues. TCRdb analysed the 5' RACE reads with MiXCR anew, one entry per CDR3 protein. The repertoire consists of some 100,000 distinct CDR3 sequences, with roughly 8.3% occurring once and the leading ten covering 9.9%. The J gene is TRBJ2-3, the V gene TRBV5-5; the match to TRBD1 covers 8 bases. The sequence came from a male donor with ankylosing spondylitis or in good health (not recorded which). Material for sequencing was blood, either unsorted or a sorted T cell fraction (not recorded which). As DNA, the CDR3 is TGTGCCAGCGGCTCAGGGGGCGCAGATACGCAGTATTTT. Translating it yields CASGSGGADTQYF.